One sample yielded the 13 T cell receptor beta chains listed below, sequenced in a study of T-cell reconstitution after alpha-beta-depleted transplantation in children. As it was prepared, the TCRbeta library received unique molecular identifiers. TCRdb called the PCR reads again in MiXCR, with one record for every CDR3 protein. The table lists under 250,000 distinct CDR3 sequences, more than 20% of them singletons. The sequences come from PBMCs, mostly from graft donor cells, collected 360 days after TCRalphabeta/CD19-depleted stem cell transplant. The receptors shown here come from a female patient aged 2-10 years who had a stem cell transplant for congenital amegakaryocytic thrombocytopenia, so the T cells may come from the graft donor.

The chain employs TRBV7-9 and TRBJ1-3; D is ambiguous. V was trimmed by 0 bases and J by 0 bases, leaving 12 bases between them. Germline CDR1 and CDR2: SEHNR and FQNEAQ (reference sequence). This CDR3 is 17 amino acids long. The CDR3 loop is CASSLARGQHSGNTIYF. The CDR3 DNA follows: TGTGCCAGCAGCTTAGCGAGAGGGCAACACTCTGGAAACACCATATATTTT.

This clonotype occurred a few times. CDR3 nucleotides: TGTGCCAGCACCTTAGCGGGTCAGCCCCAGCATTTT. Translation gives CASTLAGQPQHF. This chain uses TRBV12-3 or TRBV12-4 with TRBJ1-5; D not resolved. V dropped 7 bases and J dropped 6 bases, with 10 bases sitting between them. This CDR3 contains 12 residues.

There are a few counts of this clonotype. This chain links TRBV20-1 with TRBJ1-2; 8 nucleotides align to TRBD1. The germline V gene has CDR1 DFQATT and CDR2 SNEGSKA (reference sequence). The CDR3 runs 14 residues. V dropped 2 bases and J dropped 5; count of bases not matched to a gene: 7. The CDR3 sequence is CSARPDRVGYGYTF. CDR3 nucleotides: TGCAGTGCTAGACCGGACAGGGTGGGGTATGGCTACACCTTC.

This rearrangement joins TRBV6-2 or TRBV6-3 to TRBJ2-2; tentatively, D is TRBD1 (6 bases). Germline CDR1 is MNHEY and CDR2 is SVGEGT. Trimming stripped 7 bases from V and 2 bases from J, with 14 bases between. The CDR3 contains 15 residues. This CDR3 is CASTDGQFNTGELFF. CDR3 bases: TGTGCCAGCACCGATGGACAGTTTAACACCGGGGAGCTGTTTTTT.

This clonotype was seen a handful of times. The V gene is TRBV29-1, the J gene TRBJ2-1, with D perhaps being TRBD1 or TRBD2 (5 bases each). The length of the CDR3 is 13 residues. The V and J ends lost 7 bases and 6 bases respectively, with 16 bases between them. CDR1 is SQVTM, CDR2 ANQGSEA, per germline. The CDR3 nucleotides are TGCAGCGCCTCCGTTTCCGGGGCCAATGAGCAGTTCTTC. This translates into CSASVSGANEQFF.

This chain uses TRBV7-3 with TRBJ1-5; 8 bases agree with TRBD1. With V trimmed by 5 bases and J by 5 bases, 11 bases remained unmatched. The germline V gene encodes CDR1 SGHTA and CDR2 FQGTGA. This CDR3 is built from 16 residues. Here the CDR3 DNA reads TGTGCCAGCAGCCGGCTAAAGGACAGGGCCTATCAGCCCCAGCATTTT. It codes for CASSRLKDRAYQPQHF.

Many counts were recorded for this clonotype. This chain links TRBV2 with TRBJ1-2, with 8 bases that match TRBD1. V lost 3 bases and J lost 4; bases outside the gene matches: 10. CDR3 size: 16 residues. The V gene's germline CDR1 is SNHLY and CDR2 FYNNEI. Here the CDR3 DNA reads TGTGCCAGCAGTGACCTGGACAGGGACGGCCTCTATGGCTACACCTTC. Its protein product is CASSDLDRDGLYGYTF.

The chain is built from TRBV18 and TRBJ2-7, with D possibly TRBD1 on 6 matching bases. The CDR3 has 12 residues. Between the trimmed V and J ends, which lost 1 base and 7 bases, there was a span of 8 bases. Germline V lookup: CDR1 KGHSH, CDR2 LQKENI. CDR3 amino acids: CASSPRQDEQYF. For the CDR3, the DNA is TGTGCCAGCTCACCACGACAGGATGAGCAGTACTTC.

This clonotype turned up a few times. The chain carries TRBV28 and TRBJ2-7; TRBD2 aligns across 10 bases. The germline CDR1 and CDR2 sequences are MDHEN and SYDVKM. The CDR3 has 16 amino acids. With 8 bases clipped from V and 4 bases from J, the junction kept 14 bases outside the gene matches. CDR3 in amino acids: CASFALAGIGKYEQYF. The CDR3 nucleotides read TGTGCCAGCTTCGCACTAGCGGGAATTGGGAAATACGAGCAGTACTTC.

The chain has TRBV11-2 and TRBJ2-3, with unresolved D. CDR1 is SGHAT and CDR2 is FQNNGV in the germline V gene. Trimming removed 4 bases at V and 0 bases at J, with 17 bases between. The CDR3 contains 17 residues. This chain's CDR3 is CASSSPSYVLSTDTQYF. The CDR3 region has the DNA TGTGCCAGCAGCTCCCCCTCTTACGTACTAAGCACAGATACGCAGTATTTT.

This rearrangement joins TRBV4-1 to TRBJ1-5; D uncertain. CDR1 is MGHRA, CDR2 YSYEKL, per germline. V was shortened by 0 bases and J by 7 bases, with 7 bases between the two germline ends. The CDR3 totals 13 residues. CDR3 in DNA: TGCGCCAGCAGCCAAGATCCGGGGCAGCCCCAGCATTTT. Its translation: CASSQDPGQPQHF.

The CDR3 DNA follows: TGCGCCAGCAGCCTTGGTAGCGGGGGGGCATCATCCTACGAGCAGTACTTC. It yields the protein CASSLGSGGASSYEQYF. The chain recombines TRBV4-1 with TRBJ2-7, with TRBD2 matching 11 bases. The junction had 9 bases not matched to a gene; V was cut back by 4 bases and J by 1 base. Germline V gene sequence: CDR1 MGHRA, CDR2 YSYEKL. The CDR3 runs to 17 residues.

CDR3 DNA sequence: TGTGCCAGCAGCTTAGTTATACAAGAGACCCAGTACTTC. It specifies CASSLVIQETQYF. This chain connects TRBV7-2 to TRBJ2-5; D call uncertain. V was trimmed by 1 base and J by 2 bases, leaving 5 bases between them. Germline loops: CDR1 SGHTA, CDR2 FQGNSA. This CDR3 is built from 13 residues.